This entry lists 5 T cell receptor beta chains sequenced from one sample in a study of pediatric ulcerative colitis. Here immunoSEQ multiplex PCR was the method, and the copy in TCRdb shows in-frame clones only, minus some. The data show 30,000 or so clones, with about 81% seen just once and approximately 1% held by the top ten. One to two pinch biopsies were taken from the rectum during colonoscopy. Sequenced material: gut tissue. The receptor source for this set is a boy younger than 18 with mild ulcerative colitis.

This clone was seen only once. V gene TRBV5-1 combines with J gene TRBJ1-4; 9 nucleotides line up with TRBD1. This CDR3 contains 16 residues. Trimming took 5 bases from V and 4 from J; bases not matched to a gene: 9. CDR1 is SGHRS and CDR2 is YFSETQ in the germline V gene. For the CDR3, the DNA is TGCGCCAGCAGAAAGGACAGGGGACTATTTAATGAAAAACTGTTTTTT. Amino acid sequence: CASRKDRGLFNEKLFF.

Only one count was recorded for this clone. The rearrangement joins TRBV5-8 to TRBJ1-2; D ambiguous. Germline V lookup: CDR1 SGHTS, CDR2 YDEGEE. The CDR3 loop spans 13 amino acids. V was pared by 0 bases and J by 7 bases, with 10 bases between. The CDR3 protein is CASSLDGRPGYTF. As DNA, the CDR3 is TGTGCCAGCAGCTTGGACGGGCGGCCTGGCTACACCTTC.

The chain couples TRBV9 to TRBJ2-1; no reliable D call. This CDR3 comprises 15 residues. The V gene's germline CDR1 is SGDLS and CDR2 YYNGEE. Deletions cut 3 bases from V and 3 bases from J, with 13 bases between. The CDR3 protein is CASSASFDIYNEQFF. CDR3 bases: TGTGCCAGCAGCGCCTCCTTCGACATCTACAATGAGCAGTTCTTC.

In this sample, this clone turned up a few times. The V and J genes are TRBV7-9 and TRBJ1-2, with no clear D. Germline CDR1 is SEHNR and CDR2 is FQNEAQ (reference sequence). V gave up 5 bases and J gave up 7 bases, with 20 bases separating them. The CDR3 spans 15 residues. As DNA, the CDR3 is TGTGCCAGCAGCCCGCTGAGCGGTCTGGTCGCTGGCTACACCTTC. This codes for CASSPLSGLVAGYTF. Filled out from reference TRBV7-9 and TRBJ1-2, the complete variable domain reads DTGVSQNPRHKITKRGQNVTFRCDPISEHNRLYWYRQTLGQGPEFLTYFQNEAQLEKSRLLSDRFSAERPKGSFSTLEIQRTEQGDSAMYLCASSPLSGLVAGYTFGSGTRLTVV.

This chain connects TRBV4-1 to TRBJ1-6; D is possibly TRBD1 (5 bases). Trimming removed 4 bases at V and 3 bases at J, with 16 bases between. Germline-derived CDR1 and CDR2 are MGHRA and YSYEKL. CDR3 length: 17 residues. CDR3 sequence reads: CASSRDGHTRYNSPLHF. The CDR3 region has the DNA TGCGCCAGCAGCCGAGACGGACACACGCGCTATAATTCACCCCTCCACTTT.